This T cell receptor beta chain derives from a study of T cell responses to AZD1222 COVID-19 vaccine. Germline assignment: CDR1 KGHDR and CDR2 SFDVKD. The CDR3 is 19 residues long. V was shortened by 0 bases and J by 1 base, with 18 bases between the two germline ends. Worth noting for this clone: Its specificity is unknown.

This table comes from immunoSEQ multiplex PCR, and its TCRdb copy is limited to in-frame clones, with some not included. The sample records about 110,000 clones, about 90% being singletons. Overall study results and limits: None of the repertoires were sampled until the peak T cell response had passed. At 160-218 and 743-854, vaccine-associated CD4 TCRs were dominant, and they spanned spike.

This chain uses TRBV24-1 with TRBJ1-5; the D gene is possibly TRBD1 (5 bases). The sample consisted of peripheral blood, taken on day 0 of AZD1222 vaccination. The TCR originated in an adult in good health. As DNA, the CDR3 is TGTGCCACCAGTGATTTGATAGGTGTAGGGGTTGTGAGCAATCAGCCCCAGCATTTT. As protein: CATSDLIGVGVVSNQPQHF.